A selection of T cell receptor beta chains follows, all from one sample in a study of CD8 T cells in acute hepatitis C reinfection. Produced via immunoSEQ multiplex PCR; TCRdb's table is partial and in-frame only. The table has approximately 40,000 clones, around 85% seen once. Sequenced material: naive CD8+ T cells from PBMCs. These receptors were taken from a woman aged 18-30 years who spontaneously cleared hepatitis C infection. Each CDR3 is given with its conserved first and last residue. The D gene is left open where the match is weak. Only some rows state a clone size, as once, few, many or a class for expanded clones.

cdr3_aa cdr3_nt cdr3_length j_call v_call clone_size d_call
CASSGSAGGPRNEQFF TGTGCCAGCAGCGGGTCAGCGGGAGGGCCCCGCAATGAGCAGTTCTTC 16 TRBJ2-1 TRBV9 - TRBD2
CASSRGIVGELFF TGTGCCAGCAGTAGGGGGATCGTCGGGGAGCTGTTTTTT 13 TRBJ2-2 TRBV6-5 - -
CASEMVDTQYF TGTGCCAGCGAAATGGTGGATACGCAGTATTTT 11 TRBJ2-3 TRBV7-8 - -
CASSLDGGRETQYF TGTGCCAGCAGCTTAGACGGGGGACGGGAGACCCAGTACTTC 14 TRBJ2-5 TRBV7-8 - -
CASSPDLGVGQPQHF TGTGCCAGCAGCCCAGACCTAGGGGTAGGTCAGCCCCAGCATTTT 15 TRBJ1-5 TRBV7-9 few -
CASSPGPSYEQYF TGTGCCAGCAGCCCCGGTCCCTCCTACGAGCAGTACTTC 13 TRBJ2-7 TRBV5-6 - -
CSVEGSSGTDTQYF TGCAGCGTTGAGGGCTCGTCGGGCACAGATACGCAGTATTTT 14 TRBJ2-3 TRBV29-1 - -
CASTPFPGPYEQYF TGTGCCAGCACCCCTTTTCCTGGGCCCTACGAGCAGTACTTC 14 TRBJ2-7 TRBV7-6 - -
CASSDWQGGEKLFF TGTGCCAGCAGTGATTGGCAGGGTGGAGAAAAACTGTTTTTT 14 TRBJ1-4 TRBV2 - -
CASSLTPGQAYEQYF TGTGCCAGCAGTTTAACACCGGGACAGGCCTACGAGCAGTACTTC 15 TRBJ2-7 TRBV27 - TRBD1
CASSLRGRSNQPQHF TGTGCCAGCAGTTTAAGAGGTCGGAGCAATCAGCCCCAGCATTTT 15 TRBJ1-5 TRBV27 - -
CASSYGIPNAGELFF TGTGCCAGCAGTTACGGCATTCCCAACGCCGGGGAGCTGTTTTTT 15 TRBJ2-2 TRBV6-5 - -
CASSFVDTYNEQFF TGTGCCAGCAGCTTCGTCGACACCTACAATGAGCAGTTCTTC 14 TRBJ2-1 TRBV27 - -
CASSQESTDTQYF TGTGCCAGCAGCCAAGAGAGCACAGATACGCAGTATTTT 13 TRBJ2-3 TRBV14 - -
CASSPDELEPFF TGCGCCAGCAGCCCGGACGAGTTGGAGCCCTTCTTT 12 TRBJ1-1 TRBV5-1 - -
CASSLGGGDEQYF TGTGCCAGCAGCCTAGGGGGGGGAGACGAGCAGTACTTC 13 TRBJ2-7 TRBV6-5 - -
CASSLHGNYGYTF TGTGCCAGCAGTTTACACGGAAACTATGGCTACACCTTC 13 TRBJ1-2 TRBV27 - -
CASSSSSYNSPLHF TGTGCCAGCAGCTCTAGCTCCTATAATTCACCCCTCCACTTT 14 TRBJ1-6 TRBV9 - -
CASSRDKWGRPFRANEKLFF TGCGCCAGCAGCCGAGATAAGTGGGGGAGGCCTTTTCGGGCTAATGAAAAACTGTTTTTT 20 TRBJ1-4 TRBV4-1 - -
CASRGLASFGYEQYF TGTGCCAGCAGAGGACTAGCGTCATTTGGGTACGAGCAGTACTTC 15 TRBJ2-7 TRBV27 - TRBD2
CASRATGPASYEQYF TGTGCCAGCAGAGCGACGGGACCGGCCTCCTACGAGCAGTACTTC 15 TRBJ2-7 TRBV27 few -
CASSLSWGGSYNEQFF TGTGCCAGCAGTTTGTCCTGGGGCGGATCCTACAATGAGCAGTTCTTC 16 TRBJ2-1 TRBV27 - -
CASSQVVGRTDTQYF TGCGCCAGCAGCCAAGTGGTGGGACGCACAGATACGCAGTATTTT 15 TRBJ2-3 TRBV4-1 - -
CASIRGANTGELFF TGTGCCAGCATTCGGGGGGCGAACACCGGGGAGCTGTTTTTT 14 TRBJ2-2 TRBV7-9 - TRBD2
CASSSYRDGYTF TGTGCCAGCAGCTCCTACAGGGATGGCTACACCTTC 12 TRBJ1-2 TRBV9 - -
CASRELGAQFF TGTGCCAGCAGGGAACTAGGAGCGCAGTTCTTC 11 TRBJ2-1 TRBV6-1 - -
CASSLGQELINEQFF TGTGCCAGCAGCTTGGGACAGGAGCTGATCAATGAGCAGTTCTTC 15 TRBJ2-1 TRBV5-4 once -
CASSVGDVEAFF TGTGCCAGCAGTGTGGGGGATGTGGAAGCTTTCTTT 12 TRBJ1-1 TRBV2 few -
CASSLGWTDYQPQHF TGTGCCAGTAGTCTGGGATGGACGGATTATCAGCCCCAGCATTTT 15 TRBJ1-5 TRBV19 - -
CASSSGSYGYTF TGTGCCAGTTCCTCTGGGAGTTATGGCTACACCTTC 12 TRBJ1-2 TRBV13 - -
CSARTGYEQYF TGCAGTGCCAGGACAGGTTACGAGCAGTACTTC 11 TRBJ2-7 TRBV20-1 - TRBD1
CASSVGYNEQFF TGTGCCAGCAGCGTAGGGTACAATGAGCAGTTCTTC 12 TRBJ2-1 TRBV9 - -
CSVFVNATNEKLFF TGCAGCGTTTTTGTCAATGCAACTAATGAAAAACTGTTTTTT 14 TRBJ1-4 TRBV29-1 - -
CASSEYYSNQPQHF TGTGCCAGCAGTGAATACTATAGCAATCAGCCCCAGCATTTT 14 TRBJ1-5 TRBV2 - -
CASSEVNTEAFF TGTGCCAGCAGTGAAGTGAACACTGAAGCTTTCTTT 12 TRBJ1-1 TRBV2 - -
CASSVAPLPSGSPADTQYF TGTGCCAGCAGCGTAGCTCCTCTTCCTAGCGGGAGTCCGGCAGATACGCAGTATTTT 19 TRBJ2-3 TRBV9 - TRBD2
CASSLFQGTEAFF TGTGCCAGCAGCTTATTTCAGGGCACTGAAGCTTTCTTT 13 TRBJ1-1 TRBV7-8 - -
CASSPTSGSYEQYF TGTGCCAGCAGTCCAACTAGCGGCTCCTACGAGCAGTACTTC 14 TRBJ2-7 TRBV27 - TRBD2
CASKGASYGYTF TGTGCCAGCAAAGGGGCGTCCTATGGCTACACCTTC 12 TRBJ1-2 TRBV27 - -
CASIRGGEQYF TGCGCCAGCATTCGAGGTGGCGAGCAGTACTTC 11 TRBJ2-7 TRBV10-2 once -
CASSAEGYANTEAFF TGTGCCAGCAGCGCCGAAGGATACGCGAACACTGAAGCTTTCTTT 15 TRBJ1-1 TRBV13 - -
CSVIGLTSWEQYF TGCAGCGTTATCGGACTAACCTCTTGGGAGCAGTACTTC 13 TRBJ2-7 TRBV29-1 - -
CASSFLTGVSTDTQYF TGTGCCAGCAGCTTCCTAACGGGAGTGAGCACAGATACGCAGTATTTT 16 TRBJ2-3 TRBV5-4 - -
CASSYSSTAFGEQYF TGTGCCAGCAGTTACTCTTCGACAGCCTTTGGCGAGCAGTACTTC 15 TRBJ2-7 TRBV6-5 - -
CAISEPRGQGPF TGTGCCATCAGTGAGCCCAGAGGACAGGGACCCTTC 12 TRBJ2-7 TRBV10-3 - TRBD1
CASSLPSGRVEYQETQYF TGTGCCAGCAGCTTACCATCCGGTAGGGTCGAGTACCAAGAGACCCAGTACTTC 18 TRBJ2-5 TRBV11-2 - -
CASSAALGSGTQYF TGCGCCAGCAGCGCCGCTCTCGGATCCGGGACCCAGTACTTC 14 TRBJ2-5 TRBV4-1 - -